The 32 T cell receptor beta chains below all came from one sample that was sequenced in a study of T cell responses to AZD1222 COVID-19 vaccine. TCRdb keeps only in-frame clones here, not all; method: immunoSEQ multiplex PCR. The table lists 250,000 to 300,000 clones, around 93% of them singletons, with 0.5% to 0.7% in the top ten. Here the sequenced sample was peripheral blood, taken 28 days after the second AZD1222 dose. These receptors were obtained from an adult who received the AZD1222 COVID-19 vaccine.

This rearrangement joins TRBV7-3 to TRBJ2-1, with 9 positions matching TRBD1. CDR1 and CDR2 (germline): SGHTA, FQGTGA. The CDR3 is made up of 14 amino acids. Unmatched junction bases numbered 6, after V lost 5 bases and J lost 7 bases. The CDR3 sequence: CASSATGTGNEQFF. The CDR3 region has the DNA TGTGCCAGCAGCGCAACCGGGACAGGGAATGAGCAGTTCTTC.

The chain employs TRBV28 and TRBJ1-5; the D gene is possibly TRBD1 (5 bases). V was trimmed by 3 bases and J by 3 bases, leaving 15 bases between them. Germline V CDR1 and CDR2: MDHEN, SYDVKM. The CDR3 spans 16 residues. CDR3 sequence: CASSFPGEGINQPQHF. CDR3 sequence (DNA): TGTGCCAGCAGTTTTCCCGGGGAGGGGATCAATCAGCCCCAGCATTTT.

The chain carries TRBV7-2 and TRBJ1-6; D call uncertain. The germline gives CDR1 SGHTA, CDR2 FQGNSA. The V gene lost 6 bases and the J gene lost 10 bases, with 16 bases spanning the gap. This CDR3 is 14 amino acids long. The CDR3 region has the DNA TGTGCCAGCAGAGATGTGGTGGCCCGGTCACCCCTCCACTTT. Translated: CASRDVVARSPLHF.

This chain joins TRBV2 and TRBJ1-2; a weak D match, TRBD1 (6 bases). Trimming stripped 6 bases from V and 2 bases from J, with 16 bases between. The CDR3 has 15 amino acids. Per the germline V gene, CDR1 is SNHLY and CDR2 is FYNNEI. This chain's CDR3 is CASSKSRGENYGYTF. Written as DNA, the CDR3 is TGTGCCAGCAGCAAAAGCAGGGGAGAAAACTATGGCTACACCTTC.

The rearrangement joins TRBV10-3 to TRBJ1-2; unclear D gene. Germline V lookup: CDR1 ENHRY, CDR2 SYGVKD. V lost 0 bases and J 8 bases, leaving 4 bases between the germline ends. This CDR3 comprises 11 residues. CDR3 bases: TGTGCCATCAGTGAGTCCGCGGGCTACACCTTC. This gives the protein CAISESAGYTF.

The V gene is TRBV5-6, the J gene TRBJ1-1; 8 nucleotides line up with TRBD1. V lost 2 bases, J lost 1 base, and 10 bases stayed unmatched. The germline V gene has CDR1 SGHDT and CDR2 YYEEEE. The CDR3 is 17 amino acids. The CDR3 is CASSFRTGNRGNTEAFF. The CDR3 DNA reads TGTGCCAGCAGCTTTAGGACAGGGAATAGGGGGAACACTGAAGCTTTCTTT.

The V and J genes are TRBV7-2 and TRBJ2-1, with 8 nucleotides matching TRBD1. The junction had 7 bases not matched to a gene; V was cut back by 1 base and J by 8 bases. The CDR3 runs 15 residues. Germline CDR1 reads SGHTA; CDR2 reads FQGNSA. The CDR3 loop reads CASSLGQGARHEQFF. The CDR3 DNA reads TGTGCCAGCAGCTTAGGGCAGGGGGCGCGACATGAGCAGTTCTTC. Variable domain in full (rest from reference TRBV7-2 and TRBJ2-1): GAGVSQSPSNKVTEKGKDVELRCDPISGHTALYWYRQSLGQGLEFLIYFQGNSAPDKSGLPSDRFSAERTGGSVSTLTIQRTQQEDSAVYLCASSLGQGARHEQFFGPGTRLTVL.

This clone was seen a handful of times. This chain joins TRBV7-9 and TRBJ2-5, with D hard to call. There are 13 residues in the CDR3. Trimming stripped 3 bases from V and 5 bases from J, with 10 bases between. Per the germline V gene, CDR1 is SEHNR and CDR2 is FQNEAQ (reference sequence). The CDR3 nucleotides read TGTGCCAGCAGCTTGGCCATCCTCGAGACCCAGTACTTC. Translating gives CASSLAILETQYF.

The chain has TRBV5-4 and TRBJ1-6; D gene unclear. Germline V CDR1 and CDR2: SGHNT, YYREEE (reference sequence). V was cut by 0 bases and J by 6 bases, with 7 bases left in between. This CDR3 has 14 residues. The CDR3 protein is CASSLGSPNSPLHF. The CDR3 DNA reads TGTGCCAGCAGCTTGGGTTCGCCTAATTCACCCCTCCACTTT.

The chain uses TRBV28 and TRBJ2-7; D is unresolved. From germline, CDR1 is MDHEN and CDR2 SYDVKM. This CDR3 has 13 amino acids. The V end was cut by 3 bases, the J end by 3 bases, with 9 bases between. The CDR3 protein is CASSFTESYEQYF. The CDR3 DNA reads as TGTGCCAGCAGTTTTACGGAAAGCTACGAGCAGTACTTC.

The J gene is TRBJ2-2, the V gene TRBV12-5; D uncertain. V was clipped by 3 bases and J by 4 bases, with 15 bases between them. The germline gives CDR1 LGHNT, CDR2 FRNRAP. This CDR3 region has 16 residues. CDR3 DNA sequence: TGTGCTAGTGGTTTCCTCCTATTTAACGGCACCGGGGAGCTGTTTTTT. Amino acid sequence: CASGFLLFNGTGELFF.

The V call is TRBV30, the J call TRBJ1-6, with D hard to call. Looked up from germline, CDR1 is GTSNPN and CDR2 is SVGIG (reference sequence). The CDR3 contains 14 residues. V lost 0 bases to trimming and J lost 8 bases, with 11 bases between them. The CDR3, as DNA: TGTGCCTGGAGTGTACTTATCATGGATTCACCCCTCCACTTT. It encodes CAWSVLIMDSPLHF.

V is TRBV2 and J is TRBJ1-1, with a possible D match to TRBD1 (5 bases). Deletions cut 11 bases from V and 2 bases from J, with 15 bases between. The germline V gene encodes CDR1 SNHLY and CDR2 FYNNEI. The length of the CDR3 is 13 residues. CDR3 sequence reads: CAGSTDINTEAFF. CDR3 DNA sequence: TGTGCCGGATCGACAGACATTAACACTGAAGCTTTCTTT.

The chain links TRBV12-3 or TRBV12-4 to TRBJ2-1, with 7 bases that match TRBD2. The length of the CDR3 is 13 residues. The V and J ends lost 6 bases and 5 bases, in that order; junction bases with no gene match: 4. The CDR3 sequence: CASSPAGHNEQFF. The CDR3 DNA is TGTGCCAGCAGCCCAGCGGGGCACAATGAGCAGTTCTTC.

This rearrangement joins TRBV5-4 to TRBJ2-1, with D perhaps matching TRBD1 or TRBD2 (5 bases each). This CDR3 region has 15 residues. Germline CDR1 reads SGHNT; CDR2 reads YYREEE (reference sequence). V lost 7 bases to trimming and J lost 9 bases, with 23 bases between them. CDR3 nucleotide sequence: TGTGCCAGCTCCGGGGCGGCGGGTTCCCGGGGTGAGCAGTTCTTC. It translates to CASSGAAGSRGEQFF.

This chain uses TRBV5-4 with TRBJ1-2; TRBD1 might be the D (6 bases). CDR3 size: 14 residues. CDR1 and CDR2 from the germline V gene are SGHNT and YYREEE (reference sequence). V lost 3 bases, J lost 6 bases, and 15 bases lay in between. This chain's CDR3 is CASSSGGLIHGYTF. The CDR3 nucleotides are TGTGCCAGCAGCTCCGGGGGGCTGATACATGGCTACACCTTC.

This clone was picked up one time. V and J are TRBV6-5 and TRBJ1-1, with D possibly TRBD1 on 6 matching bases. The length of the CDR3 is 13 residues. V was pared by 0 bases and J by 10 bases, with 12 bases between. Germline V gene data show CDR1 as MNHEY and CDR2 as SVGAGI. The CDR3 protein is CASSYSSQGLAFF. CDR3 DNA sequence: TGTGCCAGCAGTTACTCGAGCCAGGGGCTAGCTTTCTTT.

The chain joins TRBV19 to TRBJ1-5; D perhaps matches TRBD1 (6 bases). The V and J ends lost 3 bases and 0 bases respectively, with 9 bases between them. There are 15 residues in the CDR3. Germline V gene lookup returns CDR1 LNHDA and CDR2 SQIVND (reference sequence). CDR3 bases: TGTGCCAGTAGTATCCGGGGGCATAGCAATCAGCCCCAGCATTTT. Translated: CASSIRGHSNQPQHF.

The CDR3 here is CASSSGTGGVRETQYF. The CDR3 DNA reads TGTGCCAGCAGCTCCGGGACAGGCGGGGTGAGGGAGACCCAGTACTTC. The rearrangement joins TRBV7-9 to TRBJ2-5; 8 nucleotides match TRBD1. This CDR3 contains 16 residues. Trimming at V came to 4 bases and at J to 5 bases, leaving 12 bases not matched to a gene. In germline, CDR1 is SEHNR, CDR2 FQNEAQ (reference sequence).

This clone was observed a single time. The rearrangement uses TRBV29-1 and TRBJ1-4, with 10 bases identical to TRBD1. Per the germline V gene, CDR1 is SQVTM and CDR2 is ANQGSEA. V lost 5 bases and J lost 7; bases outside the gene matches: 7. The CDR3 length is 14 residues. Written as DNA, the CDR3 is TGCAGCGTTAGCCGACAGGGGGCGGGTGAAAAACTGTTTTTT. Its translation is CSVSRQGAGEKLFF. The complete variable domain, with remaining parts taken from reference TRBV29-1 and TRBJ1-4, reads SAVISQKPSRDICQRGTSLTIQCQVDSQVTMMFWYRQQPGQSLTLIATANQGSEATYESGFVIDKFPISRPNLTFSTLTVSNMSPEDSSIYLCSVSRQGAGEKLFFGSGTQLSVL.

The chain carries TRBV3-1 (or the pseudogene TRBV3-2) and TRBJ1-1; D is unclear. Germline V gene lookup returns CDR1 LGHDT and CDR2 YNNKEL (reference sequence). CDR3 length: 12 amino acids. The V gene lost 1 base and the J gene lost 7 bases, with 7 bases spanning the gap. The chain's CDR3 is CASSQAQGEAFF. The CDR3 DNA sequence: TGTGCCAGCAGCCAAGCGCAAGGTGAAGCTTTCTTT.

The J gene is TRBJ1-2, the V gene TRBV3-1 (or the pseudogene TRBV3-2); possibly TRBD1 for D (5 bases). Germline V lookup: CDR1 LGHDT, CDR2 YNNKEL (reference sequence). The V end lost 8 bases, the J end lost 1 base, and 17 bases lay between the germline ends. CDR3 length equals 15 residues. The CDR3 reads CASRRRGEINYGYTF. The CDR3 DNA reads as TGTGCCAGCCGCCGCCGGGGGGAGATTAACTATGGCTACACCTTC.

The chain has TRBV2 and TRBJ1-3; D uncertain. The germline V gene encodes CDR1 SNHLY and CDR2 FYNNEI. With 0 bases removed from V and 14 bases from J, the gap between germline ends came to 11 bases. The CDR3 has 12 amino acids. The CDR3 DNA follows: TGTGCCAGCAGTGAAGCGCTTTCGGATCTATATTTT. It is translated as CASSEALSDLYF. Complete variable domain (other parts from reference TRBV2 and TRBJ1-3): EPEVTQTPSHQVTQMGQEVILRCVPISNHLYFYWYRQILGQKVEFLVSFYNNEISEKSEIFDDQFSVERPDGSNFTLKIRSTKLEDSAMYFCASSEALSDLYFGEGSWLTVV.

V usage is TRBV6-5 and J usage is TRBJ2-7, with 7 bases matching TRBD1. The CDR3 length is 15 residues. The germline CDR1 and CDR2 sequences are MNHEY and SVGAGI. Trimming at V came to 5 bases and at J to 1 base, leaving 8 bases not matched to a gene. The CDR3 DNA is TGTGCCAGCAGTACCAACAGGGGCAATTCCTACGAGCAGTACTTC. Translation gives CASSTNRGNSYEQYF.

The rearrangement joins TRBV4-1 to TRBJ2-7; TRBD1 might be the D (5 bases). CDR3 length equals 15 residues. Germline values: CDR1 MGHRA, CDR2 YSYEKL. V shed 1 base and J shed 3 bases, with 13 bases lying between them. The CDR3 is CASSQGTPALYEQYF. Written as DNA, the CDR3 is TGCGCCAGCAGCCAAGGGACACCAGCCCTCTACGAGCAGTACTTC.

CDR3 protein: CASSLGGSGGADTQYF. The CDR3 DNA is TGTGCCAGCAGCTTAGGAGGGAGCGGGGGTGCAGATACGCAGTATTTT. The gene calls are TRBV7-6 and TRBJ2-3, with 8 bases lining up with TRBD2. This CDR3 comprises 16 residues. Germline V gives CDR1 SGHVS, CDR2 FNYEAQ. V shed 1 base and J 4 bases; nucleotides not matched to a gene: 7.

The chain joins TRBV7-9 to TRBJ1-1; TRBD1 aligns across 10 bases. V shed 1 base and J 4 bases; nucleotides not matched to a gene: 0. CDR1 is SEHNR and CDR2 is FQNEAQ in the germline V gene (reference sequence). The CDR3 spans 14 residues. CDR3 sequence: CASSLGDRGTEAFF. CDR3 in DNA: TGTGCCAGCAGCTTAGGGGACAGGGGCACTGAAGCTTTCTTT.

The chain uses TRBV2 and TRBJ1-2, with D possibly being TRBD1 (6 bases). The CDR3 spans 15 residues. Germline lookup yields CDR1 SNHLY and CDR2 FYNNEI. V was shortened by 4 bases and J by 0 bases, with 12 bases between the two germline ends. This chain's CDR3 is CASSGTDSTNYGYTF. Written as DNA, the CDR3 is TGTGCCAGCAGTGGAACGGACAGCACTAACTATGGCTACACCTTC.

V is TRBV3-1 (or the pseudogene TRBV3-2) and J is TRBJ1-2; D may be TRBD1 (5 bases). The CDR3 runs to 14 residues. From germline, CDR1 is LGHDT and CDR2 YNNKEL (reference sequence). V was trimmed by 4 bases and J by 2 bases, leaving 11 bases between them. CDR3 nucleotide sequence: TGTGCCAGCAGCCCAAGGAGGACAAACTATGGCTACACCTTC. Amino acid sequence: CASSPRRTNYGYTF.

This rearrangement joins TRBV5-4 to TRBJ2-3; the match to TRBD2 covers 13 bases. CDR1 and CDR2 from the germline V gene are SGHNT and YYREEE (reference sequence). CDR3 length: 16 residues. Trimming at V came to 0 bases and at J to 9 bases, leaving 7 bases not matched to a gene. CDR3 sequence: CASSLELAGGPGTQYF. In DNA form, the CDR3 reads TGTGCCAGCAGCTTGGAACTAGCGGGAGGGCCGGGGACGCAGTATTTT.

The gene calls are TRBV7-2 and TRBJ2-1; 14 positions match TRBD2. The CDR3 is 16 amino acids. Losses at the gene ends were 1 base for V and 8 bases for J; bases not matched to a gene: 4. The germline CDR1 and CDR2 sequences are SGHTA and FQGNSA. CDR3 bases: TGTGCCAGCAGCTTAGTTGGGACTAGCGGGGGCCATGAGCAGTTCTTC. Translated, it gives CASSLVGTSGGHEQFF.

The chain carries TRBV28 and TRBJ1-6; D not certain. This CDR3 contains 13 residues. Looked up from germline, CDR1 is MDHEN and CDR2 is SYDVKM. With 4 bases removed from V and 14 bases from J, the gap between germline ends came to 15 bases. CDR3 bases: TGTGCCAGCAGTTCCCGTGGCCCTAATGCCCTCCACTTT. Protein sequence: CASSSRGPNALHF.